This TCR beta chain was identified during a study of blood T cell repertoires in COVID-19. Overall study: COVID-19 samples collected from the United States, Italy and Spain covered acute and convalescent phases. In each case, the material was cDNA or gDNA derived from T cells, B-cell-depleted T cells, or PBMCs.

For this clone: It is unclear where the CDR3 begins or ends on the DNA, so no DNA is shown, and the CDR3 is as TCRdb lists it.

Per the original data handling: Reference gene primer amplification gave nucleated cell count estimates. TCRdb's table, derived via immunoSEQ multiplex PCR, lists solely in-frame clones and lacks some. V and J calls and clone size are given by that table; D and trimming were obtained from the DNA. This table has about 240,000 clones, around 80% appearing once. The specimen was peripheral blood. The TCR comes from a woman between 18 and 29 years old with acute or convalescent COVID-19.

CDR3 sequence: CTTVAGGNTGELFF. This chain connects TRBV1 to TRBJ2-2; TRBD2, the D gene given by the table, was not confirmed from the DNA. TRBV1 is recorded as a pseudogene. The CDR3 extends over 14 residues, inclusive of both ends.